This is a list of T cell receptor beta chains from one sample in a study of blood T cells in healthy people across ages. TCRdb independently ran MiXCR on the 5' RACE reads; one entry per CDR3 protein. The sample has about 1.1 million distinct CDR3 sequences, 35% to 40% seen once. The specimen was blood. The receptors here all came from a man younger than 30 in good health. The CDR3 runs from the conserved cysteine through the conserved F or W. Fields, in order: D gene, clone size, V gene, J gene, CDR3 DNA, CDR3 protein. D genes are given only for firm matches. A clone size is listed for some rows: how often the clone was seen (once, few, many), or a class if it is expanded.

>TRBD2|.|TRBV27|TRBJ2-1
TGTGCCAGCAGTTTATTGCGGGGGGCAAGGAATGAGCAGTTCTTC
CASSLLRGARNEQFF
>.|.|TRBV10-3|TRBJ2-1
TGTGCCATCAGTGAGACGGGGATTGAGCAGTTCTTC
CAISETGIEQFF
>.|.|TRBV27|TRBJ2-1
TGTGCCTGCAGTCCCCCTCCGTTCTACAATGAGCAGTTCTTC
CACSPPPFYNEQFF
>.|few|TRBV6-2/TRBV6-3|TRBJ1-4
TGTGCCAGCAGGGGGTCTGAAAAACTGTTTTTT
CASRGSEKLFF
>TRBD1|.|TRBV13|TRBJ1-1
TGTGCCAGCAGCTTAGGGGGGACAGGGTTAGAAGCTTTCTTT
CASSLGGTGLEAFF
>TRBD1|many|TRBV29-1|TRBJ1-5
TGCAGCGTTCTCACAGGGGGTAAGAGCAATCAGCCCCAGCATTTT
CSVLTGGKSNQPQHF
>.|.|TRBV6-1|TRBJ2-1
.
CASNLRTSSLDNEQFF
>.|.|TRBV3-1|TRBJ1-3
TGTGCCAGCAGCCAAGGGGGGTTAAACACCATATATTTT
CASSQGGLNTIYF
>.|.|TRBV29-1|TRBJ2-1
TGCAGCGTTGGACTAACGGGGGATGAGACCCAGTTCTTC
CSVGLTGDETQFF
>.|once|TRBV2|TRBJ1-4
TGTGCCAGTACATGGACAGCAACTAATGAAAAACTGTTTTTT
CASTWTATNEKLFF
>.|.|TRBV12-3/TRBV12-4|TRBJ1-6
TGTGCCAGCAGTTACGGCAGCTCCTATAATTCACCCCTCCACTTT
CASSYGSSYNSPLHF
>.|.|TRBV28|TRBJ1-2
TGTGCCAGCAGTTTAAGAGTTGGGGGAATGGCCCTCTATGGCTACACCTTC
CASSLRVGGMALYGYTF
>TRBD2|.|TRBV3-1|TRBJ2-2
TGTGCCAGCAGCCAAGTTAGGCTAGCGGGGCCGAACACCGGGGAGCTGTTTTTT
CASSQVRLAGPNTGELFF
>.|.|TRBV7-9|TRBJ1-5
TGTGCCAGCAGCTTAGGGGGGGAGCATCAGCCCCAGCATTTT
CASSLGGEHQPQHF
>TRBD2|few|TRBV4-1|TRBJ2-3
TGCGCCAGCAGCCACATAGCGGGGGGGCCGGATACGCAGTATTTT
CASSHIAGGPDTQYF
>.|.|TRBV6-2/TRBV6-3|TRBJ1-1
TGTGCCAGCAGTTACTTCTGGTCGATGAACACTGAAGCTTTCTTT
CASSYFWSMNTEAFF
>.|.|TRBV7-2|TRBJ2-7
TGTGCCAGCAGCTTAATCGGCGGACAAAGAGCCTCCTACGAGCAGTACTTC
CASSLIGGQRASYEQYF
>TRBD1|once|TRBV20-1|TRBJ1-1
TGCAGTGCTAGAGGGCAGGGGGCCAGGGAAAAAATGAACACTGAAGCTTTCTTT
CSARGQGAREKMNTEAFF
>.|few|TRBV2|TRBJ2-2
TGTGCCAGCAGTGACCTCGGACCTGACACCGGGGAGCTGTTTTTT
CASSDLGPDTGELFF
>.|once|TRBV27|TRBJ2-7
TGTGCCAGCAGTTTTACGCTGGAGGGATACAATGAGCAGTACTTC
CASSFTLEGYNEQYF
>TRBD2|.|TRBV28|TRBJ2-1
TGTGCCGGCAGTAGCGGGGGCTACAATGAGCAGTTCTTC
CAGSSGGYNEQFF
>TRBD2|few|TRBV7-9|TRBJ2-7
TGTGCCAGCAGCTCGACAATAACCCCGGGACTACCTTTAGAGGAGCAGTACTTC
CASSSTITPGLPLEEQYF
>.|.|TRBV7-9|TRBJ2-2
TGTGCCAGCAGCTTCCCTTACAGGCCCAACACCGGGGAGCTGTTTTTT
CASSFPYRPNTGELFF
>.|.|TRBV13|TRBJ2-3
TGTGCCAGCAGCCCGTGCTCCACAGATACGCAGTATTTT
CASSPCSTDTQYF
>.|.|TRBV30|TRBJ1-5
TGTGCCTGGAGTTCTACAGTGTTCGGTCAGCCCCAGCATTTT
CAWSSTVFGQPQHF
>TRBD2|once|TRBV20-1|TRBJ2-1
TGCAGTGCTAGACAGCGGGGGGCGGGTGAGCAGTTCTTC
CSARQRGAGEQFF
>.|.|TRBV14|TRBJ2-1
TGTGCCAGCAGCCGGACGGGAGTAGGTCTAAGTGAGCAGTTCTTC
CASSRTGVGLSEQFF
>.|.|TRBV5-1|TRBJ1-6
TGCGCCAGCAGCTTTTCCCAAGGGACGGCAAATTCACCCCTCCACTTT
CASSFSQGTANSPLHF
>.|.|TRBV12-5|TRBJ1-1
TGTGCTAGTGGATTATACACTGAAGCTTTCTTT
CASGLYTEAFF
>TRBD1|.|TRBV28|TRBJ1-1
TGTGCCTGCAGTTCGATACAGGGGGGAGTTTTGAACACTGAAGCTTTCTTT
CACSSIQGGVLNTEAFF
>.|.|TRBV20-1|TRBJ2-5
TGCAGTGCTAGCCCACTAGACCAAGAGACCCAGTACTTC
CSASPLDQETQYF
>TRBD1|few|TRBV2|TRBJ2-1
TGTGCCAGCAGTGAACAGGGGGCCTACAATGAGCAGTTCTTC
CASSEQGAYNEQFF
>.|.|TRBV27|TRBJ1-1
TGTGCCAGCAGTTTATATAGGGGCGACACTGAAGCTTTCTTT
CASSLYRGDTEAFF
>.|.|TRBV7-2|TRBJ1-2
TGTGCCAGCAGCTTAGAGGTGGGACGACGGAACAATGGCTACACCTTC
CASSLEVGRRNNGYTF
>.|.|TRBV4-2|TRBJ1-2
TGTGCCAGCAGCCAACAGGAGACTAACTATGGCTACACCTTC
CASSQQETNYGYTF
>.|.|TRBV7-9|TRBJ2-2
TGTGCCAGCAGCCGAGGGGTGTCCGCCGGGGAGCTGTTTTTT
CASSRGVSAGELFF
>.|.|TRBV11-2|TRBJ2-7
TGTGCCAGCAGCTTAGGCACCCAGGAGCAGTACTTC
CASSLGTQEQYF
>TRBD1|once|TRBV9|TRBJ2-1
TGTGCCAGCAGCGTAGCTACAGGGGGTGAGCACCAAGAGACCCAGTTCTTC
CASSVATGGEHQETQFF
>TRBD1|.|TRBV6-5|TRBJ1-1
TGTGCCAGCAGACAGGACAGGGCCGGGAACACTGAAGCTTTCTTT
CASRQDRAGNTEAFF